This record concerns one TCR beta chain sequence. Reverse transcription of about 0.45 to 1 ug RNA used random hexamers. TCRdb passed the immunoSEQ multiplex PCR reads through MiXCR, listing each CDR3 protein once. In the table there are more than 150,000 distinct CDR3 sequences, roughly 95% of which are singletons. The entry originates in a study of CD8 T cells in Susac syndrome. In germline, CDR1 is SGDLS, CDR2 YYNGEE. The CDR3 contains 14 residues. V was pared by 3 bases and J by 0 bases, with 9 bases between. The V and J genes are TRBV9 and TRBJ2-5; D possibly uses TRBD1 or TRBD2 (5 bases each). Specimen: CD8+ T cells from PBMCs. This TCR was recovered from a human donor with multiple sclerosis. The CDR3 nucleotides are TGTGCCAGCAGCGCCGGGACCCACCAAGAGACCCAGTACTTC. This encodes CASSAGTHQETQYF.